This entry describes one T cell receptor beta chain. Its target is not known. The germline gives CDR1 MNHEY, CDR2 SVGAGI. J gave up 12 bases and V 7 bases, and 16 bases lay outside the gene matches. This CDR3 is built from 15 residues. Every PCR received spiked-in synthetic TCR analog templates. Generated by immunoSEQ multiplex PCR, the TCRdb table keeps only in-frame clones and is missing some. The repertoire holds 20,000 to 25,000 clones, with 82% as singletons. Time point indicated: peripheral blood 6 weeks after treatment start. This entry is derived from a study of PD-L1 blockade in urothelial cancer. For the study at large: Counts from blood samples showed a median of roughly 130,000 T cells.

The study, taken as a whole, reports: Better survival was predicted by below-median pretreatment blood TCR clonality.

The starting material was PBMCs, obtained around atezolizumab (anti-PD-L1) treatment. The sequence was obtained from a man in his 70s with urothelial cancer. The rearrangement uses TRBV6-5 and TRBJ2-7, with 12 bases that match TRBD2. This chain's CDR3 is CASMPPGLAGGTTYF. CDR3 DNA: TGTGCCAGCATGCCCCCGGGACTAGCGGGCGGGACGACGTACTTC.